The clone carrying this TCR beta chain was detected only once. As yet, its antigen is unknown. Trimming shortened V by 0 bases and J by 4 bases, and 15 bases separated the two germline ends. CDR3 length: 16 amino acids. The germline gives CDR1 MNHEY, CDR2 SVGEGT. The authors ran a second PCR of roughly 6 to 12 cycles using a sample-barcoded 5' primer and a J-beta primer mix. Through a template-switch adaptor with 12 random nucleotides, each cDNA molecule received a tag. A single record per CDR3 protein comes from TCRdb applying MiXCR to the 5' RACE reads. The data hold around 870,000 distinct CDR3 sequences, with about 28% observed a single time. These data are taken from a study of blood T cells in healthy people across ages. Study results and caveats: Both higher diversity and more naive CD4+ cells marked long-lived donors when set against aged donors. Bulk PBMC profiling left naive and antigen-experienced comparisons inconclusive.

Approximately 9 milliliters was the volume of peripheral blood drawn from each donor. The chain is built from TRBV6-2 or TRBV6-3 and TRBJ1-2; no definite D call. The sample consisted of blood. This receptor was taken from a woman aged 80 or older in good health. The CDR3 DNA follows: TGTGCCAGCAGTTACTCGACCGGGGAAGCTTTCTATGGCTACACCTTC. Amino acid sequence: CASSYSTGEAFYGYTF.